The 30 T cell receptor beta chains below all came from one sample that was sequenced in a study of blood T cell repertoires in COVID-19. Clones were sequenced by immunoSEQ multiplex PCR, and TCRdb holds only the in-frame ones, with some missing. The table includes 150,000 to 250,000 clones, roughly four fifths detected once. The specimen was PBMCs or T cells enriched from blood (not recorded which). Every receptor here comes from a man aged 40-55 years who had recovered from COVID-19.

The chain couples TRBV27 to TRBJ2-1, with 15 bases aligning to TRBD2. CDR3 length: 16 residues. After removal of 3 bases from V and 10 bases from J, the junction contained 7 bases not matched to a gene. CDR1 and CDR2 from the germline V gene are MNHEY and SMNVEV (reference sequence). DNA for the CDR3: TGTGCCAGCAGTTTGGGACTAGCGGGAGGCTCTCCCGAGCAGTTCTTC. It encodes CASSLGLAGGSPEQFF.

The chain employs TRBV12-5 and TRBJ1-5; no definite D call. Trimming cost V 5 bases and J 5 bases, with 7 bases left between them. The germline V gene encodes CDR1 LGHNT and CDR2 FRNRAP. There are 12 residues in the CDR3. In nucleotides, the CDR3 is TGTGCTAGTGGTCTCGGGGATCAGCCCCAGCATTTT. It is translated as CASGLGDQPQHF.

This clone was seen just once. CDR3 amino acids: CASSPGGSQYF. In DNA form, the CDR3 reads TGTGCCAGCAGCCCGGGAGGGTCGCAGTACTTC. The J gene is TRBJ2-4, the V gene TRBV7-9; TRBD2 agrees at 8 bases. V trimming: 5 bases; J trimming: 13 bases; junction bases outside the gene matches: 4. This CDR3 has 11 amino acids. The germline V gene has CDR1 SEHNR and CDR2 FQNEAQ (reference sequence).

The chain links TRBV24-1 to TRBJ2-3, with a possible D match to TRBD2 (6 bases). There are 14 residues in the CDR3. V was trimmed by 1 base and J by 6 bases, leaving 10 bases between them. CDR1 KGHDR and CDR2 SFDVKD come from the germline V gene. The CDR3 is CATSDFSGGDTQYF. In DNA form, the CDR3 reads TGTGCCACCAGTGATTTCTCAGGAGGGGATACGCAGTATTTT.

The rearrangement joins TRBV28 to TRBJ1-1; no clear D gene. The V gene lost 8 bases and the J gene lost 0 bases, with 10 bases spanning the gap. Per germline, CDR1 MDHEN and CDR2 SYDVKM. This CDR3 is 13 amino acids long. CDR3 amino acids: CASEDTMNTEAFF. The CDR3 nucleotides read TGTGCCAGCGAGGATACTATGAACACTGAAGCTTTCTTT. The full variable domain, rest sourced from reference TRBV28 and TRBJ1-1, is DVKVTQSSRYLVKRTGEKVFLECVQDMDHENMFWYRQDPGLGLRLIYFSYDVKMKEKGDIPEGYSVSREKKERFSLILESASTNQTSMYLCASEDTMNTEAFFGQGTRLTVV.

The chain couples TRBV28 to TRBJ1-1; 7 positions agree with TRBD1. CDR1 is MDHEN, CDR2 SYDVKM, per germline. J was trimmed by 0 bases and V by 7 bases; bases with no gene match: 5. This CDR3 has 14 residues. The CDR3 sequence: CASKLGQLNTEAFF. Here the CDR3 DNA reads TGTGCCAGCAAACTGGGACAGTTGAACACTGAAGCTTTCTTT.

The chain employs TRBV18 and TRBJ2-7; 8 nucleotides line up with TRBD1. The V segment lost 3 bases and the J segment 4 bases; nucleotides outside the gene matches: 8. This CDR3 region has 15 residues. Germline assignment: CDR1 KGHSH and CDR2 LQKENI. The CDR3 protein is CASSPRTGSQYEQYV. The DNA of the CDR3 is TGTGCCAGCTCACCTCGGACAGGGTCCCAATACGAGCAGTACGTC.

The J gene is TRBJ2-7, the V gene TRBV19; possibly TRBD1 for D (6 bases). V was pared by 3 bases and J by 5 bases, with 20 bases between. The germline gives CDR1 LNHDA, CDR2 SQIVND (reference sequence). This CDR3 region has 16 residues. CDR3 residues: CASSMWGLVEVHEQYF. CDR3 coding DNA: TGTGCCAGTAGTATGTGGGGGCTGGTAGAGGTCCACGAGCAGTACTTC. Using reference TRBV19 and TRBJ2-7 for the parts outside the CDR3, the full variable domain is DGGITQSPKYLFRKEGQNVTLSCEQNLNHDAMYWYRQDPGQGLRLIYYSQIVNDFQKGDIAEGYSVSREKKESFPLTVTSAQKNPTAFYLCASSMWGLVEVHEQYFGPGTRLTVT.

This chain uses TRBV7-2 with TRBJ2-7, with 8 bases lining up with TRBD2. The CDR3 is 15 residues long. Trimming removed 5 bases from V and 0 bases from J; junction bases left unmatched: 6. Germline values: CDR1 SGHTA, CDR2 FQGNSA. CDR3 loop: CASSPGGGSSYEQYF. In nucleotides, the CDR3 is TGTGCCAGCAGCCCCGGGGGGGGGAGCTCCTACGAGCAGTACTTC.

This clone was observed many times. The chain employs TRBV2 and TRBJ1-4, with a weak D call TRBD1 (5 bases). V was trimmed by 3 bases and J by 8 bases, leaving 13 bases between them. The germline V gene has CDR1 SNHLY and CDR2 FYNNEI. This CDR3 comprises 14 residues. CDR3 DNA: TGTGCCAGCAGTGATGCTGCAGGGTACGAAAAACTGTTTTTT. As protein: CASSDAAGYEKLFF.

This clone was seen only a few times. The V and J genes are TRBV11-2 and TRBJ1-2; the match to TRBD1 covers 10 bases. Per the germline V gene, CDR1 is SGHAT and CDR2 is FQNNGV. With 5 bases clipped from V and 8 bases from J, the junction kept 14 bases outside the gene matches. The CDR3 is 16 amino acids. CDR3 in amino acids: CASSPLGTGEILGYTF. The CDR3 nucleotides read TGTGCCAGCAGCCCGTTGGGGACAGGGGAAATATTGGGCTACACCTTC. Full variable domain (missing parts from reference TRBV11-2 and TRBJ1-2): EAGVAQSPRYKIIEKRQSVAFWCNPISGHATLYWYQQILGQGPKLLIQFQNNGVVDDSQLPKDRFSAERLKGVDSTLKIQPAKLEDSAVYLCASSPLGTGEILGYTFGSGTRLTVV.

The chain links TRBV28 to TRBJ1-2; TRBD1 aligns across 8 bases. This CDR3 has 14 amino acids. J was trimmed by 7 bases and V by 4 bases; bases with no gene match: 8. Germline lookup yields CDR1 MDHEN and CDR2 SYDVKM. The CDR3 sequence is CASSSGTGSGGYTF. In DNA form, the CDR3 reads TGTGCCAGCAGTTCCGGGACAGGCTCAGGTGGCTACACCTTC.

This sequence joins TRBV5-8 and TRBJ2-1; 7 positions agree with TRBD1. The CDR3 totals 17 residues. V shed 3 bases and J 0 bases; nucleotides not matched to a gene: 9. Per the germline V gene, CDR1 is SGHTS and CDR2 is YDEGEE. The CDR3: CASSSIGTDASYNEQFF. The DNA of the CDR3 is TGTGCCAGCAGCTCAATCGGGACAGATGCCTCCTACAATGAGCAGTTCTTC.

This chain connects TRBV6-2 or TRBV6-3 to TRBJ2-7; D gene uncertain. In germline, CDR1 is MNHEY, CDR2 SVGEGT. The V end was cut by 3 bases, the J end by 6 bases, with 6 bases between. The CDR3 is made up of 11 amino acids. DNA for the CDR3: TGTGCCAGCAGTTATCTATCCGAGCAGTACGTC. It specifies CASSYLSEQYV.

The chain is built from TRBV27 and TRBJ2-3; 11 positions agree with TRBD2. The CDR3 loop spans 18 amino acids. The trim removed 6 bases at V and 2 bases at J, leaving 13 bases unmatched. CDR1 and CDR2 (germline): MNHEY, SMNVEV (reference sequence). CDR3 loop: CASSPGLAGTPSTDTQYF. The CDR3 DNA reads as TGTGCCAGCAGCCCCGGACTAGCGGGTACACCGTCCACAGATACGCAGTATTTT.

This chain links TRBV7-8 with TRBJ1-2, with D possibly being TRBD1 (5 bases). The CDR3 covers 15 residues. Trimming cost V 2 bases and J 3 bases, with 13 bases left between them. Germline V gene lookup returns CDR1 SGHVS and CDR2 FQNEAQ. The CDR3 DNA reads as TGTGCCAGCAGCTTAATACCGACAGTCTACTATGGCTACACCTTC. Its translation is CASSLIPTVYYGYTF. Combining the CDR3 with reference TRBV7-8 and TRBJ1-2 gives the whole variable domain GAGVSQSPRYKVAKRGQDVALRCDPISGHVSLFWYQQALGQGPEFLTYFQNEAQLDKSGLPSDRFFAERPEGSVSTLKIQRTQQEDSAVYLCASSLIPTVYYGYTFGSGTRLTVV.

J is TRBJ2-3 and V is TRBV4-3; D is possibly TRBD2 (6 bases). The V end lost 4 bases, the J end lost 6 bases, and 17 bases lay between the germline ends. The CDR3 has 15 residues. The germline V gene has CDR1 LGHNA and CDR2 YSLEER. The CDR3 is CASSPTPSGRDTQYF. CDR3 nucleotides: TGCGCCAGCAGCCCGACGCCCTCGGGGAGGGATACGCAGTATTTT.

The chain links TRBV7-9 to TRBJ1-4; TRBD1 matches 8 bases. Per the germline V gene, CDR1 is SEHNR and CDR2 is FQNEAQ (reference sequence). The ends lost 5 bases at V and 4 bases at J; junction bases unmatched: 15. The CDR3 contains 18 residues. The CDR3 DNA reads as TGTGCCAGCAGCATCCACAGGGGGAGTACGCGGTTTAATGAAAAACTGTTTTTT. Encoded protein: CASSIHRGSTRFNEKLFF.

The CDR3, as DNA: TGCGCCAGCAGCCTAGCCCTACGGGATACCGGGGAGCTGTTTTTT. Residues: CASSLALRDTGELFF. The V gene is TRBV4-1, the J gene TRBJ2-2, with a weak D call TRBD2 (5 bases). CDR1 MGHRA and CDR2 YSYEKL come from the germline V gene. This CDR3 is built from 15 residues. Trimming removed 4 bases from V and 5 bases from J, with 14 bases in between.

V is TRBV10-3 and J is TRBJ1-2, with D possibly being TRBD1 (5 bases). Trimming took off 6 bases at V and 2 bases at J, with 13 bases between the two ends. The CDR3 spans 14 residues. In germline, CDR1 is ENHRY, CDR2 SYGVKD. Here the CDR3 reads CAISPREGNYGYTF. CDR3 sequence (DNA): TGTGCCATCAGCCCCAGGGAGGGAAACTATGGCTACACCTTC.

V is TRBV5-6 and J is TRBJ2-5, with 10 positions matching TRBD1. Germline V gene lookup returns CDR1 SGHDT and CDR2 YYEEEE. V trimming: 3 bases; J trimming: 5 bases; junction bases outside the gene matches: 10. The CDR3 runs 16 residues. This CDR3 is CASSSPGQGSWETQYF. Here the CDR3 DNA reads TGTGCCAGCAGCTCCCCGGGACAGGGGAGCTGGGAGACCCAGTACTTC.

The gene calls are TRBV5-1 and TRBJ2-5, with D possibly being TRBD2 (7 bases). This CDR3 has 14 residues. The germline V gene has CDR1 SGHRS and CDR2 YFSETQ. Trimming stripped 4 bases from V and 4 bases from J, with 14 bases between. The CDR3 sequence: CASSVQGGRETQYF. The CDR3 nucleotides are TGCGCCAGCAGCGTACAGGGAGGGAGAGAGACCCAGTACTTC.

The rearrangement uses TRBV10-3 and TRBJ1-2; TRBD1 aligns across 10 bases. The V and J ends lost 0 bases and 0 bases, in that order; junction bases with no gene match: 1. The length of the CDR3 is 16 residues. Germline loops: CDR1 ENHRY, CDR2 SYGVKD. The CDR3 spells CAISESDRGSNYGYTF. For the CDR3, the DNA is TGTGCCATCAGTGAGTCGGACAGGGGGTCTAACTATGGCTACACCTTC.

This rearrangement joins TRBV12-3 or TRBV12-4 to TRBJ2-5; a weak D match, TRBD1 (6 bases). The CDR3 covers 13 residues. Trimming stripped 1 base from V and 4 bases from J, with 7 bases between. CDR3 sequence reads: CASSLVGGETQYF. The CDR3 DNA is TGTGCCAGCAGTTTAGTAGGGGGAGAGACCCAGTACTTC.

This clone was seen a handful of times. The rearrangement links TRBV12-5 to TRBJ1-1, with D perhaps TRBD1 (6 bases). The V and J ends lost 4 bases and 8 bases respectively, with 14 bases between them. This CDR3 is 13 amino acids long. The germline gives CDR1 LGHNT, CDR2 FRNRAP. CDR3: CASGSPLGTEAFF. The CDR3 nucleotides are TGTGCTAGTGGTTCCCCGCTAGGGACAGAAGCTTTCTTT.

This sequence joins TRBV3-1 (or the pseudogene TRBV3-2) and TRBJ1-1; 7 bases map to TRBD1. CDR1 LGHDT and CDR2 YNNKEL come from the germline V gene (reference sequence). The CDR3 has 14 amino acids. The V segment lost 3 bases and the J segment 4 bases; nucleotides outside the gene matches: 5. CDR3 nucleotide sequence: TGTGCCAGCAGCCACCTGACAGGGAGCACTGAAGCTTTCTTT. Protein: CASSHLTGSTEAFF.

V gene TRBV6-5 combines with J gene TRBJ1-2; TRBD1 matches at 7 bases. The CDR3 covers 14 residues. Germline V CDR1 and CDR2: MNHEY, SVGAGI. The V and J ends lost 6 bases and 8 bases, in that order; junction bases with no gene match: 12. The CDR3 nucleotides read TGTGCCAGCAGCCCCGACAGGGCCGGTCGGGGCTACACCTTC. Translating gives CASSPDRAGRGYTF.

The sample holds a few counts of this clone. V gene TRBV21-1 combines with J gene TRBJ2-6; TRBD2, the D gene given by the table, was not confirmed from the DNA. TRBV21-1 is labeled a pseudogene. The CDR3 spans 15 residues. The chain's CDR3 is CASSLANSGANVLTF. The CDR3 coding sequence is TGTGCCAGCAGCTTAGCAAACTCTGGGGCCAACGTCCTGACTTTC.

This chain links TRBV5-5 with TRBJ2-5; D uncertain. Germline values: CDR1 SGHKS, CDR2 YYEKEE (reference sequence). Trimming left V 3 bases short and J 5 bases short, with 11 bases between. The CDR3 spans 13 residues. The CDR3 is CASSWNMEETQYF. CDR3 nucleotide sequence: TGTGCCAGCAGCTGGAATATGGAGGAGACCCAGTACTTC.

The chain uses TRBV27 and TRBJ2-3; maybe TRBD2 (6 bases). V lost 2 bases to trimming and J lost 1 base, with 10 bases between them. The CDR3 runs to 15 residues. Germline CDR1 MNHEY, CDR2 SMNVEV (reference sequence). CDR3 nucleotide sequence: TGTGCCAGCAGTTTACAAGCGGGCCGCACAGATACGCAGTATTTT. It specifies CASSLQAGRTDTQYF.